This T cell receptor (beta chain) emerged from a study of blood T cell repertoires in COVID-19. Produced via immunoSEQ multiplex PCR; TCRdb's table is partial and in-frame only. The repertoire holds roughly 120,000 clones, more than 60% seen once, with 5% to 8% in the top ten. The CDR3 sequence is 15 residues long. The germline gives CDR1 MNHEY, CDR2 SMNVEV (reference sequence). Trimming removed 0 bases from V and 3 bases from J; junction bases left unmatched: 2. This clone was found once. The chain has TRBV27 and TRBJ2-1; TRBD1 matches 7 bases. This sequence originates from a man aged 70 or older with acute or convalescent COVID-19. The sequencing sample was made of peripheral blood. Written as DNA, the CDR3 is TGTGCCAGCAGTTTATCACCAGGGGGCTACAATGAGCAGTTCTTC. Translated, it gives CASSLSPGGYNEQFF.